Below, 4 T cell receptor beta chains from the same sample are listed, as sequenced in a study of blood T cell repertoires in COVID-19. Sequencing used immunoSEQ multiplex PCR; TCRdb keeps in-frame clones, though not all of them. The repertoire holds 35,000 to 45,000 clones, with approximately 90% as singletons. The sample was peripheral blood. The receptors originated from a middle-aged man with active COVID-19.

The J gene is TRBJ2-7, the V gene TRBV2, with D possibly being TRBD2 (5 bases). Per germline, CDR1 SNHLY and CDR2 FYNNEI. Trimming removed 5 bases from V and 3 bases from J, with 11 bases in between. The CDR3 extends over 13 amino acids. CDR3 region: CASSRGVGYEQYF. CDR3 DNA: TGTGCCAGCAGTCGGGGTGTTGGCTACGAGCAGTACTTC.

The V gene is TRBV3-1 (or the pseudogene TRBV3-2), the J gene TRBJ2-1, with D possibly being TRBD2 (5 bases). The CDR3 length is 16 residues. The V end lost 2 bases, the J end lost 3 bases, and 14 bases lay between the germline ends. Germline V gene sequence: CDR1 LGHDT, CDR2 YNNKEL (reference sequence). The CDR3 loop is CASSQQLGGLYNEQFF. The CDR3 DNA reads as TGTGCCAGCAGCCAACAATTAGGAGGACTCTACAATGAGCAGTTCTTC.

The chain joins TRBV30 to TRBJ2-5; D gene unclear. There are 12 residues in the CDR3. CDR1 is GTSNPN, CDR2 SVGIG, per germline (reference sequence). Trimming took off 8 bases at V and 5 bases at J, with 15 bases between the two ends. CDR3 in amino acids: CASDTHSETQYF. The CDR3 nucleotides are TGTGCCAGTGACACCCATAGTGAGACCCAGTACTTC. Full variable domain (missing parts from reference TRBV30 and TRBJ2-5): SQTIHQWPATLVQPVGSPLSLECTVEGTSNPNLYWYRQAAGRGLQLLFYSVGIGQISSEVPQNLSASRPQDRQFILSSKKLLLSDSGFYLCASDTHSETQYFGPGTRLLVL.

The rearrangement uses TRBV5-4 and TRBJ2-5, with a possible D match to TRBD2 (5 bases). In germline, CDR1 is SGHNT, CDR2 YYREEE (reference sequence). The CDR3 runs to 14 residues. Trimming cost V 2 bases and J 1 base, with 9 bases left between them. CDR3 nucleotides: TGTGCCAGCAGCTTCGGGGTAGCCCAAGAGACCCAGTACTTC. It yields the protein CASSFGVAQETQYF.